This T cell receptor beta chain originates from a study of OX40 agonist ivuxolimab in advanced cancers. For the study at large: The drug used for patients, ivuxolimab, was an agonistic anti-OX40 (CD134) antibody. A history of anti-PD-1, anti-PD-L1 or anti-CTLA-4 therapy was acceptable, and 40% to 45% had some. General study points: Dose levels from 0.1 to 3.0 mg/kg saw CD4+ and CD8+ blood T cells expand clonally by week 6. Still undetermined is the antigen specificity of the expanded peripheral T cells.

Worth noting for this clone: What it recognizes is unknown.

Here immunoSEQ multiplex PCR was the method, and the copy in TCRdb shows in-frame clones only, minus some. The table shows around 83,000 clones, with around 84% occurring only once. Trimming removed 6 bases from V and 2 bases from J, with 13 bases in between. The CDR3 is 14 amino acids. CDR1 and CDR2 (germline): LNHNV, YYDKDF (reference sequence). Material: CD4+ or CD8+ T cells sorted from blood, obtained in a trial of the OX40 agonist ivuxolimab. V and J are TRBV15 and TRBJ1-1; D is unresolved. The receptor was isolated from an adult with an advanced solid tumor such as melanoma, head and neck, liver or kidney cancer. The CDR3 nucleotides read TGTGCCACCAGGAGGGTGGATAGAAACACTGAAGCTTTCTTT. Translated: CATRRVDRNTEAFF.